These 20 T cell receptor beta chains were sequenced from one sample in a study of Tregs in tolerant kidney transplant recipients. The table came from immunoSEQ multiplex PCR; TCRdb's copy has only in-frame clones and leaves some out. The data show more than 90,000 clones, 92% seen once. Input material: CD4+ T cells from blood. Receptors originate from a human donor in good health.

The V call is TRBV5-1, the J call TRBJ2-7; 12 nucleotides agree with TRBD1. V was pared by 0 bases and J by 8 bases, with 6 bases of the junction left unmatched. Per the germline V gene, CDR1 is SGHRS and CDR2 is YFSETQ. The length of the CDR3 is 15 residues. Written as DNA, the CDR3 is TGCGCCAGCAGCTTGGGGCCGGGACAGGGGGCTCAGCAGTACTTC. Translated, it gives CASSLGPGQGAQQYF.

This clone has only one observation. The chain is built from TRBV6-5 and TRBJ1-5; tentatively, D is TRBD1 (5 bases). V was pared by 4 bases and J by 1 base, with 11 bases between. The CDR3 loop spans 15 amino acids. The V gene's germline CDR1 is MNHEY and CDR2 SVGAGI. For the CDR3, the DNA is TGTGCCAGCAGTTCACACGGGGGGAGCAATCAGCCCCAGCATTTT. The encoded protein is CASSSHGGSNQPQHF.

The chain combines TRBV2 with TRBJ1-2; 9 positions agree with TRBD1. The CDR3 totals 14 residues. The ends lost 6 bases at V and 1 base at J; junction bases unmatched: 3. CDR1 and CDR2 from the germline V gene are SNHLY and FYNNEI. The CDR3 spells CASRLGQGNYGYTF. The DNA for the CDR3 is TGTGCCAGCAGGCTGGGACAGGGTAACTATGGCTACACCTTC.

The gene calls are TRBV29-1 and TRBJ1-2, with D unresolved. The CDR3 totals 13 residues. The V gene lost 7 bases and the J gene lost 3 bases, with 15 bases spanning the gap. CDR1 and CDR2 (germline): SQVTM, ANQGSEA. The CDR3 DNA sequence: TGCAGCGCCGGATCCCCGCTAGACTATGGCTACACCTTC. Translated: CSAGSPLDYGYTF.

The chain combines TRBV4-1 with TRBJ1-3; no definite D call. V lost 1 base, J lost 0 bases, and 7 bases lay in between. The CDR3 has 15 residues. In germline, CDR1 is MGHRA, CDR2 YSYEKL. Here the CDR3 DNA reads TGCGCCAGCAGCCAAGTCCGCGACTCTGGAAACACCATATATTTT. This encodes CASSQVRDSGNTIYF.

This clone was detected once. V usage is TRBV5-8 and J usage is TRBJ2-4, with 11 bases lining up with TRBD1. Unmatched junction bases numbered 7, after V lost 6 bases and J lost 8 bases. The length of the CDR3 is 14 residues. Germline values: CDR1 SGHTS, CDR2 YDEGEE. CDR3: CASNRRTGGYIQYF. CDR3 coding DNA: TGTGCCAGCAACCGGAGGACAGGGGGCTACATTCAGTACTTC.

V is TRBV4-2 and J is TRBJ1-1, with D tentatively TRBD1 (5 bases). This CDR3 is built from 13 residues. Germline V CDR1 and CDR2: LGHNA, YNFKEQ. V was pared by 7 bases and J by 3 bases, with 12 bases between. CDR3 nucleotide sequence: TGTGCCAGCACCAAAGGGGTTGACACTGAAGCTTTCTTT. This encodes CASTKGVDTEAFF.

The rearrangement joins TRBV19 to TRBJ1-5; D gene uncertain. The CDR3 runs to 17 residues. Germline V gives CDR1 LNHDA, CDR2 SQIVND (reference sequence). Trimming shortened V by 5 bases and J by 0 bases, and 17 bases separated the two germline ends. In DNA form, the CDR3 reads TGTGCCAGTAGTCCATTACTACGTTCTTATAGCAATCAGCCCCAGCATTTT. It is translated as CASSPLLRSYSNQPQHF.

The chain combines TRBV18 with TRBJ2-3; unclear D gene. There are 15 residues in the CDR3. Trimming took 6 bases from V and 5 from J, leaving 18 bases between them. Germline CDR1 and CDR2: KGHSH and LQKENI. The CDR3 sequence is CASSPWAASGDTQYF. The CDR3 nucleotides read TGTGCCAGCTCTCCGTGGGCCGCCAGTGGAGATACGCAGTATTTT.

The CDR3 coding sequence is TGTGCCAGCAGCTTAGATGGCAGGACTAATGAAAAACTGTTTTTT. This sequence encodes CASSLDGRTNEKLFF. V and J are TRBV7-9 and TRBJ1-4; D gene ambiguous. The CDR3 is made up of 15 amino acids. Germline V gives CDR1 SEHNR, CDR2 FQNEAQ (reference sequence). V lost 1 base and J 2 bases, leaving 8 bases between the germline ends.

V and J are TRBV11-1 and TRBJ2-1; 8 bases agree with TRBD1. The CDR3 has 15 residues. The ends lost 4 bases at V and 9 bases at J; junction bases unmatched: 11. Germline V lookup: CDR1 SGHAT, CDR2 FQDESV (reference sequence). CDR3 DNA sequence: TGTGCCAGCAGCTCACCGCTGACAGGGGACTCTGAGCAGTTCTTC. Translated, it gives CASSSPLTGDSEQFF.

This rearrangement joins TRBV5-1 to TRBJ2-5; 7 positions agree with TRBD1. Looked up from germline, CDR1 is SGHRS and CDR2 is YFSETQ. CDR3 length: 16 amino acids. The V gene end was trimmed by 4 bases and the J gene end by 2 bases; junction bases not matched to a gene: 11. CDR3: CASSLGDRKEQETQYF. The CDR3, as DNA: TGCGCCAGCAGCCTCGGGGACAGAAAGGAACAAGAGACCCAGTACTTC.

V usage is TRBV2 and J usage is TRBJ2-1; 12 nucleotides match TRBD2. Germline values: CDR1 SNHLY, CDR2 FYNNEI. This CDR3 has 16 amino acids. V lost 2 bases to trimming and J lost 8 bases; unmatched junction nucleotides: 7. The CDR3 region has the DNA TGTGCCAGCAGTGAACGGGCTAGCGGGGGGGTAGATGAGCAGTTCTTC. Translated: CASSERASGGVDEQFF. The full variable domain, its missing parts supplied by reference TRBV2 and TRBJ2-1, is EPEVTQTPSHQVTQMGQEVILRCVPISNHLYFYWYRQILGQKVEFLVSFYNNEISEKSEIFDDQFSVERPDGSNFTLKIRSTKLEDSAMYFCASSERASGGVDEQFFGPGTRLTVL.

This clone was observed a few times. The gene calls are TRBV10-3 and TRBJ2-7; 14 bases align to TRBD2. V was pared by 3 bases and J by 2 bases, with 6 bases of the junction left unmatched. The CDR3 extends over 17 amino acids. Germline loops: CDR1 ENHRY, CDR2 SYGVKD. Here the CDR3 reads CAISDPGTSGRAYEQYF. In DNA form, the CDR3 reads TGTGCCATCAGTGATCCCGGGACTAGCGGGAGAGCCTACGAGCAGTACTTC.

The chain uses TRBV18 and TRBJ1-1; maybe TRBD1 (5 bases). V was clipped by 1 base and J by 0 bases, with 9 bases between them. Per the germline V gene, CDR1 is KGHSH and CDR2 is LQKENI. The CDR3 consists of 15 residues. CDR3 in DNA: TGTGCCAGCTCACCACAGGGGCCACTGAACACTGAAGCTTTCTTT. It translates to CASSPQGPLNTEAFF.

The CDR3 is CASSLAGTGDEAFF. The CDR3 nucleotides are TGCGCCAGCAGCTTGGCCGGGACAGGGGATGAAGCTTTCTTT. The chain employs TRBV5-1 and TRBJ1-1, with 10 bases lining up with TRBD1. Losses at the gene ends were 0 bases for V and 7 bases for J; bases not matched to a gene: 3. The germline gives CDR1 SGHRS, CDR2 YFSETQ. This CDR3 comprises 14 residues.

The DNA for the CDR3 is TGTGCCTCTCTTCGGGGGGCGAACACCGGGGAGCTGTTTTTT. Its translation: CASLRGANTGELFF. This chain connects TRBV30 to TRBJ2-2, with 7 bases fitting TRBD2. J lost 0 bases, V lost 7 bases, and 5 bases had no gene match. The CDR3 loop spans 14 amino acids. From germline, CDR1 is GTSNPN and CDR2 SVGIG (reference sequence). Together with reference TRBV30 and TRBJ2-2, the CDR3 gives the full variable domain: SQTIHQWPATLVQPVGSPLSLECTVEGTSNPNLYWYRQAAGRGLQLLFYSVGIGQISSEVPQNLSASRPQDRQFILSSKKLLLSDSGFYLCASLRGANTGELFFGEGSRLTVL.

The genes are TRBV9 and TRBJ2-7; D possibly corresponds to TRBD1 (7 bases). V was shortened by 2 bases and J by 7 bases, with 10 bases between the two germline ends. The germline V gene encodes CDR1 SGDLS and CDR2 YYNGEE. The CDR3 covers 12 residues. This chain's CDR3 is CASSVPGGEQYF. CDR3 DNA sequence: TGTGCCAGCAGCGTTCCAGGGGGGGAGCAGTACTTC.

The J gene is TRBJ1-3, the V gene TRBV11-2; D is possibly TRBD1 (6 bases). Per germline, CDR1 SGHAT and CDR2 FQNNGV. The V gene lost 4 bases and the J gene lost 0 bases, with 22 bases spanning the gap. This CDR3 region has 19 residues. The CDR3 DNA reads TGTGCCAGCAGCTCTCAACTCACTGGACAGCTCCGCTCTGGAAACACCATATATTTT. Translation gives CASSSQLTGQLRSGNTIYF.

The V call is TRBV2, the J call TRBJ1-2; D is ambiguous. Trimming removed 6 bases from V and 8 bases from J, with 19 bases in between. CDR3 length equals 14 residues. Germline values: CDR1 SNHLY, CDR2 FYNNEI. CDR3 DNA sequence: TGTGCCAGCAGGGAAACCGGGCCCCACGGCGGCTACACCTTC. It encodes CASRETGPHGGYTF.